These T cell receptor beta chains were read from a single sample in a study of CD8+ T cells in alopecia areata. Only in-frame clones appear in the TCRdb table, and some are missing; sequencing was by immunoSEQ multiplex PCR. The data contain 110,000 to 150,000 clones, roughly 52% of them singletons. The specimen comprised CD8+ T cells sorted from blood, sampled at week 4, from a patient treated with tofacitinib. These receptor sequences come from a human donor with alopecia areata. Both conserved end residues are part of each CDR3. Fields, in order: clone size, D gene, V gene, J gene, CDR3 protein, CDR3 DNA. A D gene is named only where the DNA matches it firmly. The listing skips clone size in some rows; elsewhere it reads once, few, many or a size class.

size: few
D: NA
V: TRBV5-4
J: TRBJ1-2
CDR3: CASSLESSPNGYTF
DNA: TGTGCCAGCAGCTTGGAATCATCGCCCAATGGCTACACCTTC

size: NA
D: NA
V: TRBV29-1
J: TRBJ1-2
CDR3: CSVEGDYGYTF
DNA: TGCAGCGTTGAAGGGGATTATGGCTACACCTTC

size: NA
D: NA
V: TRBV29-1
J: TRBJ2-7
CDR3: CSVWDYEQYF
DNA: TGCAGCGTTTGGGACTACGAGCAGTACTTC

size: NA
D: NA
V: TRBV27
J: TRBJ1-1
CDR3: CASSSSWGEWVPEAFF
DNA: TGTGCCAGCAGTTCCTCTTGGGGGGAGTGGGTACCTGAAGCTTTCTTT

size: NA
D: NA
V: TRBV7-6
J: TRBJ2-2
CDR3: CASSHAVNTGELFF
DNA: TGTGCCAGCAGCCACGCCGTAAACACCGGGGAGCTGTTTTTT

size: few
D: NA
V: TRBV13
J: TRBJ2-7
CDR3: CASSQTGEQYF
DNA: TGTGCCAGCAGCCAGACCGGGGAGCAGTACTTC

size: few
D: NA
V: TRBV15
J: TRBJ2-6
CDR3: CATSYHISGANVLTF
DNA: TGTGCCACCAGCTATCATATCTCTGGGGCCAACGTCCTGACTTTC

size: NA
D: NA
V: TRBV13
J: TRBJ1-2
CDR3: CASSLERSNYGYTF
DNA: TGTGCCAGCAGCTTAGAACGATCTAACTATGGCTACACCTTC

size: NA
D: NA
V: TRBV2
J: TRBJ2-5
CDR3: CASQTGQETQYF
DNA: TGTGCCAGTCAGACAGGCCAAGAGACCCAGTACTTC

size: NA
D: NA
V: TRBV29-1
J: TRBJ2-2
CDR3: CSTENTGELFF
DNA: TGCAGCACAGAGAACACCGGGGAGCTGTTTTTT

size: NA
D: NA
V: TRBV30
J: TRBJ1-2
CDR3: CAWRNRGDYGYTF
DNA: TGTGCCTGGAGAAACAGAGGCGACTATGGCTACACCTTC

size: few
D: NA
V: TRBV13
J: TRBJ2-3
CDR3: CASSATYKKDTQYF
DNA: TGTGCCAGCAGCGCGACTTATAAAAAAGATACGCAGTATTTT

size: NA
D: TRBD1
V: TRBV30
J: TRBJ2-7
CDR3: CAWSPLTGVEQYF
DNA: TGTGCCTGGAGTCCCCTGACAGGGGTCGAGCAGTACTTC

size: few
D: NA
V: TRBV7-7
J: TRBJ2-3
CDR3: CASSLGPENTDTQYF
DNA: TGTGCTAGCAGCTTGGGACCCGAAAACACAGATACGCAGTATTTT

size: NA
D: NA
V: TRBV11-2
J: TRBJ2-1
CDR3: CASSLGAGWINEQFF
DNA: TGTGCCAGCAGCTTAGGGGCAGGGTGGATCAATGAGCAGTTCTTC

size: NA
D: NA
V: TRBV30
J: TRBJ1-5
CDR3: CAWSVSRINQPQHF
DNA: TGTGCCTGGAGTGTTTCCAGGATAAATCAGCCCCAGCATTTT

size: few
D: NA
V: TRBV27
J: TRBJ1-3
CDR3: CASSLGPGSSGNTIYF
DNA: TGTGCCAGCAGTTTAGGTCCGGGGAGCTCTGGAAACACCATATATTTT

size: NA
D: TRBD2
V: TRBV19
J: TRBJ2-1
CDR3: CASRLAGTSRNEQFF
DNA: TGTGCCAGCCGACTAGCGGGGACCTCTCGGAATGAGCAGTTCTTC

size: NA
D: TRBD2
V: TRBV29-1
J: TRBJ2-3
CDR3: CSVVPSGGTTDTQYF
DNA: TGCAGCGTTGTGCCTAGCGGGGGGACCACAGATACGCAGTATTTT

size: NA
D: TRBD1
V: TRBV10-3
J: TRBJ1-2
CDR3: CAISDLAGTGGGYTF
DNA: TGTGCCATCAGTGACCTTGCCGGGACAGGGGGTGGCTACACCTTC

size: NA
D: TRBD2
V: TRBV7-8
J: TRBJ2-7
CDR3: CASSLGLAGGPWYEQYF
DNA: TGTGCCAGCAGCCTGGGACTAGCGGGGGGGCCTTGGTACGAGCAGTACTTC

size: NA
D: NA
V: TRBV5-1
J: TRBJ2-7
CDR3: CASSLRSPSDEQYF
DNA: TGCGCCAGCAGCTTGAGGTCCCCAAGCGACGAGCAGTACTTC

size: few
D: NA
V: TRBV27
J: TRBJ1-1
CDR3: CASSLLPSLGFLNTEAFF
DNA: TGTGCCAGCAGTTTACTGCCGTCCCTAGGGTTTCTGAACACTGAAGCTTTCTTT

size: NA
D: TRBD1
V: TRBV6-5
J: TRBJ2-2
CDR3: CASTRTGSNTGELFF
DNA: TGTGCCAGCACAAGGACAGGGAGTAACACCGGGGAGCTGTTTTTT

size: NA
D: NA
V: TRBV10-3
J: TRBJ2-3
CDR3: CAISDRQNLSTDTQYF
DNA: TGTGCCATCAGTGACCGACAGAACCTTAGCACAGATACGCAGTATTTT

size: NA
D: NA
V: TRBV7-9
J: TRBJ2-7
CDR3: CASSLEERGHEQYF
DNA: TGTGCCAGCAGCTTAGAGGAGAGGGGCCACGAGCAGTACTTC

size: NA
D: NA
V: TRBV4-2
J: TRBJ1-1
CDR3: CASSQDRAQNTEAFF
DNA: TGTGCCAGCAGCCAAGACAGGGCGCAGAACACTGAAGCTTTCTTT

size: NA
D: TRBD2
V: TRBV30
J: TRBJ2-7
CDR3: CAWAPGLAGGSSYEQYF
DNA: TGTGCCTGGGCACCGGGACTAGCGGGGGGTAGCTCCTACGAGCAGTACTTC

size: NA
D: NA
V: TRBV5-6
J: TRBJ2-7
CDR3: CASSLVGTGLEQYF
DNA: TGTGCCAGCAGCTTGGTTGGGACGGGGCTGGAGCAGTACTTC

size: NA
D: NA
V: TRBV4-3
J: TRBJ2-2
CDR3: CASSQDLGEATGELFF
DNA: TGCGCCAGCAGCCAAGATTTAGGGGAGGCCACCGGGGAGCTGTTTTTT

size: NA
D: NA
V: TRBV13
J: TRBJ2-1
CDR3: CASRPTAEGLDEQFF
DNA: TGTGCCAGCAGACCAACGGCCGAAGGGCTGGATGAGCAGTTCTTC

size: NA
D: TRBD2
V: TRBV2
J: TRBJ2-5
CDR3: CASSDPSGGPAETQYF
DNA: TGTGCCAGCAGCGATCCTAGCGGGGGCCCCGCAGAGACCCAGTACTTC

size: NA
D: NA
V: TRBV5-1
J: TRBJ2-1
CDR3: CASSLETVYNEQFF
DNA: TGCGCCAGCAGCTTGGAAACGGTGTACAATGAGCAGTTCTTC